Presented here are 13 T cell receptor beta chains from one specimen sequenced in a study of blood T cell repertoires in COVID-19. Method: immunoSEQ multiplex PCR; TCRdb's copy keeps in-frame clones and lacks some. There are roughly 230,000 clones in the sample; around 81% occur only once, and around 3.6% lies in the top ten. The sample was PBMCs or T cells enriched from blood (not recorded which). The receptors stem from a man aged 45 to 65 who had recovered from COVID-19.

This clone showed up just once. The V and J genes are TRBV6-2 or TRBV6-3 and TRBJ2-7; D is unresolved. The CDR3 is 15 residues long. Germline V gene lookup returns CDR1 MNHEY and CDR2 SVGEGT. V was pared by 6 bases and J by 0 bases, with 15 bases between. Here the CDR3 DNA reads TGTGCCAGCAGCTTGACTTTCCAGCCCTCCTACGAGCAGTACTTC. This encodes CASSLTFQPSYEQYF.

The rearrangement links TRBV5-1 to TRBJ1-4; TRBD1 might be the D (6 bases). The CDR3 sequence is 15 residues long. Germline V lookup: CDR1 SGHRS, CDR2 YFSETQ. Deletions cut 5 bases from V and 7 bases from J, with 18 bases between. The CDR3 DNA reads TGCGCCAGCAGTTCCACCGGGGGCGGGGGTGAAAAACTGTTTTTT. This codes for CASSSTGGGGEKLFF.

V gene TRBV10-3 combines with J gene TRBJ2-2; 8 bases are shared with TRBD2. The CDR3 is made up of 13 amino acids. Trimming at V came to 10 bases and at J to 8 bases, leaving 9 bases not matched to a gene. Germline assignment: CDR1 ENHRY and CDR2 SYGVKD. The CDR3 loop is CATTAGEHGELFF. CDR3 DNA sequence: TGTGCCACCACAGCGGGGGAGCATGGGGAGCTGTTTTTT.

J is TRBJ2-3 and V is TRBV11-3; D possibly corresponds to TRBD2 (6 bases). Germline CDR1 reads SGHNT; CDR2 reads YENEEA. V shed 6 bases and J shed 1 base, with 17 bases lying between them. The CDR3 is made up of 16 amino acids. The CDR3 region is CASSSGARGGTDTQYF. CDR3 in DNA: TGTGCCAGCAGTTCCGGGGCGCGGGGTGGCACAGATACGCAGTATTTT.

The chain has TRBV15 and TRBJ1-1, with a possible D match to TRBD1 (5 bases). The length of the CDR3 is 13 residues. Per germline, CDR1 LNHNV and CDR2 YYDKDF (reference sequence). The V end lost 9 bases, the J end lost 7 bases, and 18 bases lay between the germline ends. The CDR3 DNA reads as TGTGCCACGTCAGTCCAGGGTGACGGTGAAGCTTTCTTT. Amino acids: CATSVQGDGEAFF. The entire variable domain, with the rest obtained from reference TRBV15 and TRBJ1-1, is as follows: DAMVIQNPRYQVTQFGKPVTLSCSQTLNHNVMYWYQQKSSQAPKLLFHYYDKDFNNEADTPDNFQSRRPNTSFCFLDIRSPGLGDTAMYLCATSVQGDGEAFFGQGTRLTVV.

The genes are TRBV30 and TRBJ2-4; TRBD1 is a possible D gene (5 bases). Germline V gives CDR1 GTSNPN, CDR2 SVGIG (reference sequence). The ends were cut back, 0 bases at V and 7 bases at J, with 16 bases in the middle. The CDR3 extends over 15 amino acids. CDR3 in DNA: TGTGCCTGGAGTGTAAAGGGGTGGATTGGGAACATTCAGTACTTC. It codes for CAWSVKGWIGNIQYF.

At least ten counts were recorded for this clone. J is TRBJ1-5 and V is TRBV7-3; D is unclear. The CDR3 covers 13 residues. Per germline, CDR1 SGHTA and CDR2 FQGTGA. Trimming removed 5 bases at V and 5 bases at J, with 10 bases between. In nucleotides, the CDR3 is TGTGCCAGCAGCCTTCTAGCCGATCAGCCCCAGCATTTT. It specifies CASSLLADQPQHF.

This clone was observed a few times. The rearrangement links TRBV5-1 to TRBJ2-7; D possibly corresponds to TRBD1 (5 bases). With 4 bases removed from V and 5 bases from J, the gap between germline ends came to 16 bases. The CDR3 is 14 residues long. The germline V gene has CDR1 SGHRS and CDR2 YFSETQ. The CDR3 DNA is TGCGCCAGCAGCACCGACAGAAGTCTCCACGAGCAGTACTTC. Translating it yields CASSTDRSLHEQYF. The whole variable domain, filled in from reference TRBV5-1 and TRBJ2-7, reads KAGVTQTPRYLIKTRGQQVTLSCSPISGHRSVSWYQQTPGQGLQFLFEYFSETQRNKGNFPGRFSGRQFSNSRSEMNVSTLELGDSALYLCASSTDRSLHEQYFGPGTRLTVT.

J is TRBJ2-7 and V is TRBV5-6, with D unresolved. CDR3 length equals 12 residues. CDR1 is SGHDT and CDR2 is YYEEEE in the germline V gene. Trimming took 3 bases from V and 1 from J, leaving 5 bases between them. The DNA for the CDR3 is TGTGCCAGCAGCTCCCGGTCCTACGAGCAGTACTTC. This sequence encodes CASSSRSYEQYF.

V gene TRBV6-5 combines with J gene TRBJ2-7, with D possibly being TRBD1 (5 bases). This CDR3 comprises 15 residues. The germline V and J ends were trimmed by 6 bases and 9 bases, with 24 bases remaining between them. CDR1 is MNHEY and CDR2 is SVGAGI in the germline V gene. The CDR3 coding sequence is TGTGCCAGCAGCTCGGCCGGGCAGGGCCAGGTAGGGCAGTACTTC. Amino acid sequence: CASSSAGQGQVGQYF.

This chain joins TRBV5-1 and TRBJ2-2; TRBD2 matches at 14 bases. This CDR3 has 18 residues. Per the germline V gene, CDR1 is SGHRS and CDR2 is YFSETQ. J lost 1 base, V lost 4 bases, and 6 bases had no gene match. The CDR3 region has the DNA TGCGCCAGCAGCCCTGGGACTAGCGGGAGTATGAACACCGGGGAGCTGTTTTTT. It translates to CASSPGTSGSMNTGELFF.

This clone was picked up one time. One end of the junction fails to match germline, which may point to a read error. Here the CDR3 DNA reads TGTGCCAGTAGCCCCCAGGGGGCATTACGTTTAGACTTC. This gives the protein CASSPQGALRLDF. This rearrangement joins TRBV19 to TRBJ2-7; 8 bases fit TRBD1. The CDR3 is 13 residues long. CDR1 LNHDA and CDR2 SQIVND come from the germline V gene (reference sequence).

This chain connects TRBV18 to TRBJ1-1; D gene uncertain. This CDR3 comprises 13 residues. CDR1 is KGHSH, CDR2 LQKENI, per germline. V was pared by 6 bases and J by 1 base, with 9 bases between. DNA for the CDR3: TGTGCCAGCTCTCGCGGTGCGAACACTGAAGCTTTCTTT. It specifies CASSRGANTEAFF.